The subject of this entry is one TCR beta chain. It lacks a known antigen. Within one base of it there is no much larger clone, and no base qualities were kept. Participants in the prospective study were enrolled through a virtual design, were aged roughly 18 to 100 years, and lived in some 24 United States geographic areas. To assign participants to cohorts, the prospective study relied on clinical history that participants themselves reported in a screening survey and a study questionnaire. For ImmuneRACE Cohort 3, a participant was defined as recovered based on two consecutive negative NP/OP PCR tests, clearance by a healthcare professional, or resolution of symptoms. In the prospective study, mobile phlebotomists collected whole blood, serum and a nasopharyngeal or oropharyngeal swab from each participant. Prospective study participants could optionally give additional blood draws and questionnaires over a roughly two-month period. Before DNA extraction, prospective study blood samples were shipped either frozen or at room temperature.

TCRbeta CDR3 regions were amplified from genomic DNA using the immunoSEQ Assay, a bias-controlled multiplex PCR. Regarding the original processing steps: The number of nucleated cells in each sample was estimated from the amplification of reference gene primers within the assay. To quantify the absolute abundance of each unique TCRbeta CDR3 rearrangement, sequence reads were collapsed and filtered. For each sample, productive Simpson clonality was calculated by taking the square root of Simpson's diversity index across productive rearrangements. TCRdb re-hosts the immuneACCESS table, in-frame sequences only. Its copies lack some clones; in the studies checked, an unresolved V gene accounts for under half of them, and the cause for the rest is not known. V and J calls and clone size are copied from that table; D and trimming were computed from the DNA. This sample gives some 260,000 clones in total; 85% to 90% of them show up just once. The ten most abundant clones make up about 1.6% of the sample.

The sample originates from a study of blood T cell repertoires in COVID-19 (dated by TCRdb to 2020 to 2022). Some background on the complete study: Samples from collaborators originated in the United States, Italy and Spain and spanned both the acute and convalescent phases of COVID-19. Samples came from the ongoing ImmuneRACE study (first 160 participants) plus 1,254 subjects from 6 global collaborators. Subjects who had been exposed to COVID-19, were actively infected with it, or had recovered from it provided the deeply sampled blood TCRbeta repertoires that made up the dataset. The prospective study material was composed of cDNA or gDNA derived from T cells, B-cell-depleted T cells, or PBMCs. The sample metadata nearly always contained a de-identified subject ID, COVID-19 status, age in years and sex. The repertoires were made available in a free public database intended to serve as a resource for research on the immune response to SARS-CoV-2. Where HLA class I and class II types were available, the types were taken from metadata supplied by the sample provider, not from assay-based typing. Findings and caveats that apply to the study as a whole: How much clinical and demographic metadata was included differed by source and by participant, and the metadata was provided uncurated.

The sequencing sample was made of PBMCs or T cells enriched from blood (not recorded which). This clonotype originated in a man aged 35 to 55 who had recovered from COVID-19.

For the CDR3, the sequence is CASSITVKYGYTF. The nucleotide sequence is TGTGCCAGTAGTATTACAGTAAAGTATGGCTACACCTTC. The V and J segments used are TRBV19 and TRBJ1-2; no confident D gene assignment can be made. CDR1 and CDR2 (LNHDA, SQIVND) derive from the germline V gene (reference sequence). The V and J ends are trimmed by 3 bases and 5 bases, leaving 10 bases between them. Reading from cysteine to phenylalanine, the CDR3 counts 13 amino acids. Only the CDR3 region is kept as DNA, spanning 39 bases read in frame from base 1.